A selection of T cell receptor beta chains follows, all from one sample in a study of blood T cell repertoires in COVID-19. Clones were sequenced by immunoSEQ multiplex PCR, and TCRdb holds only the in-frame ones, with some missing. Of approximately 300,000 clones listed, 85% are singletons. The specimen was PBMCs or T cells enriched from blood (not recorded which). Receptors were obtained from a woman aged 25 to 39 who had been exposed to COVID-19. The CDR3 runs from the conserved cysteine through the conserved F or W. The D gene is left open where the match is weak. Where a row states a size, it is once, few, many or the class of an expanded clone; other rows omit it.

V gene	D gene	CDR3 length	J gene	clone size	CDR3 protein	CDR3 DNA
TRBV7-2	TRBD1	16	TRBJ1-2	NA	CASSFSGTGPNYGYTF	TGTGCCAGCAGCTTCAGTGGGACAGGGCCTAACTATGGCTACACCTTC
TRBV19	NA	14	TRBJ1-1	NA	CASTPGPRGTEAFF	TGTGCCAGTACCCCGGGGCCGAGGGGGACTGAAGCTTTCTTT
TRBV19	NA	17	TRBJ1-1	NA	CASSIFSLRHLNTEAFF	TGTGCCAGTAGTATATTCTCCCTCAGACACCTGAACACTGAAGCTTTCTTT
TRBV6-2/TRBV6-3	NA	12	TRBJ2-7	NA	CASSYRGYEQYF	TGTGCCAGCAGTTATCGGGGGTACGAGCAGTACTTC
TRBV29-1	TRBD1	13	TRBJ2-2	NA	CSVGEGATGELFF	TGCAGCGTTGGAGAGGGGGCGACCGGGGAGCTGTTTTTT
TRBV9	NA	16	TRBJ2-3	NA	CASSTRQETSTDTQYF	TGTGCCAGCAGCACCCGACAGGAGACAAGCACAGATACGCAGTATTTT
TRBV28	TRBD1	14	TRBJ1-5	once	CASLRQGLNQPQHF	TGTGCCAGCCTGAGACAGGGACTCAATCAGCCCCAGCATTTT
TRBV4-1	NA	13	TRBJ2-4	NA	CASSPEAGWQQYF	TGCGCCAGCAGCCCGGAGGCAGGCTGGCAACAGTACTTC
TRBV6-2/TRBV6-3	TRBD2	14	TRBJ2-2	NA	CASSYGRAAGELFF	TGTGCCAGCAGTTATGGGAGGGCCGCCGGGGAGCTGTTTTTT
TRBV4-2	NA	14	TRBJ1-2	NA	CASSQDLLSYGYTF	TGTGCCAGCAGCCAAGATCTGTTATCCTATGGCTACACCTTC
TRBV28	NA	13	TRBJ1-2	NA	CASSFGQHYGYTF	TGTGCCAGCAGTTTTGGACAGCACTATGGCTACACCTTC
TRBV27	TRBD2	16	TRBJ2-1	NA	CASSLLSGSSYNEQFF	TGTGCCAGCAGTTTATTAAGCGGGAGCTCCTACAATGAGCAGTTCTTC
TRBV5-1	TRBD1	15	TRBJ1-1	NA	CASSLGDTGGTEAFF	TGCGCCAGCAGCTTGGGGGATACAGGGGGCACTGAAGCTTTCTTT
TRBV13	TRBD1	14	TRBJ2-7	NA	CASSLGTGGYEQYF	TGTGCCAGCAGCTTAGGTACAGGGGGCTACGAGCAGTACTTC
TRBV19	TRBD2	15	TRBJ2-3	NA	CASSITSGGPDTQYF	TGTGCCAGTAGTATTACTAGCGGGGGGCCGGATACGCAGTATTTT
TRBV5-6	TRBD2	15	TRBJ2-1	few	CASSWGLAEYNEQFF	TGTGCCAGCAGCTGGGGACTAGCGGAATACAATGAGCAGTTCTTC
TRBV5-1	TRBD1	13	TRBJ1-2	few	CASSTQQGWGYTF	TGCGCCAGCAGCACTCAACAGGGGTGGGGCTACACCTTC
TRBV7-9	NA	16	TRBJ2-2	NA	CASSLTTGTSTGELFF	TGTGCCAGCAGCTTAACCACAGGGACGAGCACCGGGGAGCTGTTTTTT
TRBV7-3	NA	15	TRBJ1-2	NA	CASSLLEWSSYGYTF	TGTGCCAGCAGCTTATTGGAGTGGAGTAGCTATGGCTACACCTTC
TRBV6-5	NA	14	TRBJ1-5	NA	CAIEQGQVNQPQHF	TGTGCCATCGAGCAGGGACAAGTCAATCAGCCCCAGCATTTT
TRBV9	NA	18	TRBJ1-4	NA	CASSVNPGDTGSNEKLFF	TGTGCCAGCAGCGTCAACCCTGGAGATACAGGGTCTAATGAAAAACTGTTTTTT
TRBV19	NA	11	TRBJ1-1	NA	CASIAGTEAFF	TGTGCCAGCATTGCGGGCACTGAAGCTTTCTTT
TRBV6-1	NA	13	TRBJ1-5	NA	CASSERTNQPQHF	TGTGCCAGCAGTGAGCGTACGAATCAGCCCCAGCATTTT
TRBV5-4	TRBD1	13	TRBJ1-1	NA	CACQDRAQPEAFF	TGTGCCTGCCAGGACAGGGCGCAACCTGAAGCTTTCTTT
TRBV19	NA	13	TRBJ1-1	NA	CASPYRASTEAFF	TGTGCCAGTCCCTACCGCGCGTCCACTGAAGCTTTCTTT
TRBV27	TRBD1	17	TRBJ1-2	NA	CASSSNPRDRGRIGYTF	TGTGCCAGCAGTTCAAACCCCCGGGACAGGGGGCGCATTGGCTACACCTTC
TRBV12-3/TRBV12-4	NA	11	TRBJ2-5	NA	CASSRTQAQYF	TGTGCCAGCAGCCGCACCCAGGCCCAGTACTTC
TRBV5-1	TRBD1	15	TRBJ2-2	NA	CASSPGQVYTGELFF	TGCGCCAGCAGCCCGGGACAGGTCTACACCGGGGAGCTGTTTTTT
TRBV3-1/TRBV3-2	TRBD1	14	TRBJ1-1	NA	CASSQGDREVAAFF	TGTGCCAGCAGCCAGGGGGACAGGGAGGTTGCAGCTTTCTTT
TRBV4-1	TRBD1	16	TRBJ2-3	NA	CASSPGGRQGTDTQYF	TGCGCCAGCAGCCCAGGGGGAAGACAGGGGACAGATACGCAGTATTTT
TRBV6-2/TRBV6-3	NA	12	TRBJ1-5	NA	CASSRDNQPQHF	TGTGCCAGCAGTAGAGATAATCAGCCCCAGCATTTT
TRBV11-3	NA	12	TRBJ2-7	NA	CASSLDSGEQYF	TGTGCCAGCAGCTTAGATTCAGGGGAGCAGTACTTC
TRBV16	TRBD1	13	TRBJ2-3	NA	CASSPRGRDTQYF	TGTGCCAGCAGCCCCAGGGGGCGAGATACGCAGTATTTT
TRBV19	TRBD1	15	TRBJ1-4	NA	CASSIQGQGNEKLFF	TGTGCCAGTAGTATACAAGGACAGGGAAATGAAAAACTGTTTTTT
TRBV28	TRBD1	13	TRBJ1-2	few	CASRTGIDYGYTF	TGTGCCAGCAGGACAGGGATCGACTATGGCTACACCTTC
TRBV6-5	NA	14	TRBJ1-6	NA	CASTGHQDNSPLHF	TGTGCCAGCACTGGACATCAAGATAATTCACCCCTCCACTTT
TRBV27	NA	20	TRBJ2-5	NA	CASSLLRPNQGLNIQETQYF	TGTGCCAGCAGTCTTCTCCGACCCAATCAGGGGCTAAACATCCAAGAGACCCAGTACTTC
TRBV19	NA	14	TRBJ1-5	NA	CASSTTASNQPQHF	TGTGCCAGTAGTACGACAGCTAGCAATCAGCCCCAGCATTTT
TRBV28	NA	12	TRBJ1-6	once	CASRALDSPLHF	TGTGCCAGCAGAGCCCTAGATTCACCCCTCCACTTT
TRBV5-5	NA	14	TRBJ1-5	NA	CASSLGHFNQPQHF	TGTGCCAGCAGCTTGGGACACTTCAATCAGCCCCAGCATTTT
TRBV2	TRBD2	14	TRBJ2-7	many	CASSASGGTYEQYF	TGTGCCAGCAGTGCTAGCGGGGGGACCTACGAGCAGTACTTC
TRBV4-1	TRBD2	17	TRBJ2-2	NA	CASSQASSGGAFGELFF	TGCGCCAGCAGCCAAGCGTCTAGCGGGGGGGCCTTCGGGGAGCTGTTTTTT
TRBV3-1/TRBV3-2	NA	12	TRBJ1-5	NA	CASSLASQPQHF	TGTGCCAGCAGCCTGGCTAGTCAGCCCCAGCATTTT
TRBV12-3/TRBV12-4	TRBD1	13	TRBJ1-1	NA	CASRRTGGTEAFF	TGTGCCAGCAGGAGAACAGGGGGGACTGAAGCTTTCTTT
TRBV15	NA	17	TRBJ2-5	NA	CATSRDPQETGQETQYF	TGTGCCACCAGCAGAGATCCTCAGGAGACAGGCCAAGAGACCCAGTACTTC
TRBV19	NA	13	TRBJ2-7	NA	CASSTAASYEQYF	TGTGCCAGTAGCACCGCTGCGTCCTACGAGCAGTACTTC
TRBV18	TRBD2	17	TRBJ2-3	NA	CASSPRLSGRGADTQYF	TGTGCCAGCTCACCTCGGCTTAGCGGGAGAGGAGCAGATACGCAGTATTTT
TRBV5-1	TRBD2	16	TRBJ2-3	NA	CASTLTSGGVTDTQYF	TGCGCCAGCACCCTGACTAGCGGGGGTGTCACAGATACGCAGTATTTT
TRBV28	TRBD2	14	TRBJ2-7	NA	CASSPSGRTLEQYF	TGTGCCAGCAGTCCGAGCGGGAGAACTCTCGAGCAGTACTTC
TRBV7-9	NA	13	TRBJ2-7	NA	CASSPGEFYEQYF	TGTGCCAGCAGCCCAGGGGAGTTCTACGAGCAGTACTTC
TRBV28	NA	15	TRBJ1-2	NA	CASIPGLFTNYGYTF	TGTGCCAGTATTCCGGGACTCTTTACTAACTATGGCTACACCTTC
TRBV27	TRBD2	21	TRBJ2-1	few	CASSLLPGTSGAPGSYNEQFF	TGTGCCAGCAGTCTACTTCCTGGGACTAGCGGGGCCCCGGGCTCCTACAATGAGCAGTTCTTC
TRBV12-5	NA	15	TRBJ2-2	NA	CASGLFQTNTGELFF	TGTGCTAGTGGTTTGTTCCAGACAAACACCGGGGAGCTGTTTTTT
TRBV21-1	NA	13	TRBJ2-3	once	CASSARQSDTQYF	TGTGCCAGCAGCGCCCGACAGTCAGATACGCAGTATTTT
TRBV9	NA	13	TRBJ2-7	once	CASSFQTSGEQYF	TGTGCCAGCAGCTTCCAAACATCGGGGGAGCAGTACTTC
TRBV7-6	TRBD1	14	TRBJ1-2	NA	CASSLGQGAEGYTF	TGTGCCAGCAGCTTAGGGCAGGGGGCAGAAGGCTACACCTTC
TRBV11-2	TRBD2	16	TRBJ2-1	NA	CASSRREVSAYNEQFF	TGTGCCAGCAGCCGGCGGGAGGTCTCGGCCTACAATGAGCAGTTCTTC
TRBV28	NA	14	TRBJ1-1	NA	CASSAGEMNTEAFF	TGTGCCAGCAGTGCAGGGGAAATGAACACTGAAGCTTTCTTT
TRBV4-1	TRBD1	16	TRBJ1-2	few	CASSQEGSGGYYGYTF	TGCGCCAGCAGCCAAGAGGGGTCAGGGGGCTACTATGGCTACACCTTC